The 5 T cell receptor beta chains given below trace back to one sample, sequenced in a study of T-cell memory formation after mild COVID-19. MiXCR, run by TCRdb on the 5' RACE reads, gives a single entry per CDR3 protein. This table holds nearly 200,000 distinct CDR3 sequences, about 18% found once. The sample taken for sequencing was PBMCs or a T cell subset sorted from them (not recorded which). The receptors were gathered from an adult woman who had mild COVID-19 (a few samples of this study predate the infection). Cell type and time point are not known.

The V and J genes are TRBV7-9 and TRBJ2-3; D is unclear. Trimming removed 3 bases from V and 2 bases from J, with 6 bases in between. Germline V gives CDR1 SEHNR, CDR2 FQNEAQ (reference sequence). CDR3 length equals 13 residues. CDR3 in amino acids: CASSLWITDTQYF. As DNA, the CDR3 is TGTGCCAGCAGCTTGTGGATCACAGATACGCAGTATTTT.

J is TRBJ2-7 and V is TRBV6-1, with unresolved D. V was trimmed by 1 base and J by 0 bases, leaving 10 bases between them. The CDR3 is made up of 15 amino acids. CDR1 MNHNS and CDR2 SASEGT come from the germline V gene. CDR3 sequence: CASSEVYGGSYEQYF. Here the CDR3 DNA reads TGTGCCAGCAGTGAAGTGTACGGCGGCTCCTACGAGCAGTACTTC.

The V gene is TRBV10-3, the J gene TRBJ2-7; 8 nucleotides align to TRBD1. The CDR3 has 13 residues. Germline values: CDR1 ENHRY, CDR2 SYGVKD. V dropped 10 bases and J dropped 5; count of bases not matched to a gene: 10. CDR3 region: CATAGTGDHEQYF. In DNA, the CDR3 is TGTGCCACCGCCGGGACAGGCGACCACGAGCAGTACTTC.

This clonotype was found a few times. The rearrangement joins TRBV7-6 to TRBJ2-4, with D perhaps assigned TRBD1 or TRBD2 (6 bases each). V lost 0 bases and J 8 bases, leaving 8 bases between the germline ends. The CDR3 totals 13 residues. Germline V gives CDR1 SGHVS, CDR2 FNYEAQ. The CDR3 bases are TGTGCCAGCAGCTTAGCGGAGGGGGACATTCAGTACTTC. Translated: CASSLAEGDIQYF. The complete variable domain, with remaining parts taken from reference TRBV7-6 and TRBJ2-4, reads GAGVSQSPRYKVTKRGQDVALRCDPISGHVSLYWYRQALGQGPEFLTYFNYEAQQDKSGLPNDRFSAERPEGSISTLTIQRTEQRDSAMYRCASSLAEGDIQYFGAGTRLSVL.

This clonotype was seen a single time. The chain couples TRBV5-1 to TRBJ2-1; 9 bases fit TRBD1. Germline CDR1 and CDR2: SGHRS and YFSETQ. This CDR3 comprises 14 residues. V was clipped by 4 bases and J by 8 bases; unmatched bases: 7. CDR3 nucleotide sequence: TGCGCCAGCAGCCCCGGACAGGGGACGTATGAGCAGTTCTTC. Translated, it gives CASSPGQGTYEQFF. Filled out from reference TRBV5-1 and TRBJ2-1, the complete variable domain reads KAGVTQTPRYLIKTRGQQVTLSCSPISGHRSVSWYQQTPGQGLQFLFEYFSETQRNKGNFPGRFSGRQFSNSRSEMNVSTLELGDSALYLCASSPGQGTYEQFFGPGTRLTVL.